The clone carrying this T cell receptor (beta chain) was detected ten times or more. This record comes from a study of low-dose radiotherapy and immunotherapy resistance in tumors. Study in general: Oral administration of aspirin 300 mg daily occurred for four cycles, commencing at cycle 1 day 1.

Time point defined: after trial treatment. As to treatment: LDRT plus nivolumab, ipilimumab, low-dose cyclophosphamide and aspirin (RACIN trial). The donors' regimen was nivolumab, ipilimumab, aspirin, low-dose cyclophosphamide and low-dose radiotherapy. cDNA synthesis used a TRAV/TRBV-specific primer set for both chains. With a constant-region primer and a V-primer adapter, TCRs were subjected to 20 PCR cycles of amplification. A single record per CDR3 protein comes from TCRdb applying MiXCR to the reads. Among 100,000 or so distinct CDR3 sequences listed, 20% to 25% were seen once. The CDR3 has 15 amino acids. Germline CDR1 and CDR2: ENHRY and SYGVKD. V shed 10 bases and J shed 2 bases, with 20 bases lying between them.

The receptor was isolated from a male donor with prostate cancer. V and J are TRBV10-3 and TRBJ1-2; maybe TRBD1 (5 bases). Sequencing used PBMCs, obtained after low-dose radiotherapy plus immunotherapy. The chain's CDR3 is CATKERGGENYGYTF. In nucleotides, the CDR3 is TGTGCCACCAAGGAAAGGGGAGGTGAGAACTATGGCTACACCTTC.